These 19 T cell receptor beta chains originate from one sample sequenced in a study of blood T cell repertoires in COVID-19. TCRdb's copy holds only in-frame clones and misses some; the assay was immunoSEQ multiplex PCR. The sample lists a few hundred thousand clones, approximately 86% seen once, with 3.5% to 4% in the top ten. The sequenced sample consisted of peripheral blood. These TCRs come from a man between 18 and 29 years old with active or convalescent COVID-19.

CDR3 sequence: CATRATGDLEQYF. CDR3 coding DNA: TGTGCCACCAGGGCTACAGGGGACCTCGAGCAGTACTTC. This rearrangement joins TRBV15 to TRBJ2-7; 7 nucleotides agree with TRBD1. Germline loops: CDR1 LNHNV, CDR2 YYDKDF (reference sequence). Trimming took 6 bases from V and 6 from J; bases not matched to a gene: 8. CDR3 length: 13 residues.

The table lists this clone with a count of one. V is TRBV14 and J is TRBJ2-6; D uncertain. Germline lookup yields CDR1 SGHDN and CDR2 FVKESK. The CDR3 is made up of 15 amino acids. V was pared by 1 base and J by 3 bases, with 7 bases between. In nucleotides, the CDR3 is TGTGCCAGCAGCCAAGTGCCGCGTGGGGCCAACGTCCTGACTTTC. Protein product: CASSQVPRGANVLTF.

This rearrangement joins TRBV2 to TRBJ1-2; D remains unclear. Trimming shortened V by 11 bases and J by 9 bases, and 19 bases separated the two germline ends. This CDR3 contains 12 residues. Germline values: CDR1 SNHLY, CDR2 FYNNEI. CDR3 nucleotides: TGTGCCTGCCCGGACGGGATAAATCGCTACACCTTC. Its translation: CACPDGINRYTF.

This rearrangement joins TRBV19 to TRBJ2-5; D may be TRBD2 (6 bases). The V gene lost 1 base and the J gene lost 1 base, with 16 bases spanning the gap. The CDR3 spans 17 residues. In germline, CDR1 is LNHDA, CDR2 SQIVND (reference sequence). CDR3 DNA: TGTGCCAGTAGTATAGCGTCTCGCGGGATGATCCAAGAGACCCAGTACTTC. It encodes CASSIASRGMIQETQYF.

The chain combines TRBV5-6 with TRBJ1-5, with 10 bases lining up with TRBD1. CDR1 is SGHDT, CDR2 YYEEEE, per germline. The V and J ends lost 0 bases and 5 bases, in that order; junction bases with no gene match: 2. The CDR3 covers 15 residues. The CDR3 loop reads CASSLGDRGYQPQHF. The CDR3 nucleotides read TGTGCCAGCAGCTTGGGGGACAGGGGATATCAGCCCCAGCATTTT. Combining the CDR3 with reference TRBV5-6 and TRBJ1-5 gives the whole variable domain DAGVTQSPTHLIKTRGQQVTLRCSPKSGHDTVSWYQQALGQGPQFIFQYYEEEERQRGNFPDRFSGHQFPNYSSELNVNALLLGDSALYLCASSLGDRGYQPQHFGDGTRLSIL.

The V and J genes are TRBV23-1 and TRBJ2-1; possibly TRBD1 for D (5 bases). Being an ORF, TRBV23-1 has a function that is uncertain. The ends were cut back, 0 bases at V and 8 bases at J, with 8 bases in the middle. The CDR3 has 13 residues. The CDR3 DNA sequence: TGCGCCAGCAGTCAATCTGAAGGGGATGAGCAGTTCTTC. Its protein product is CASSQSEGDEQFF.

The chain is built from TRBV30 and TRBJ2-3, with D perhaps matching TRBD1 (6 bases). From germline, CDR1 is GTSNPN and CDR2 SVGIG (reference sequence). The CDR3 loop spans 12 amino acids. The ends were cut back, 5 bases at V and 14 bases at J, with 20 bases in the middle. The CDR3 nucleotides read TGTGCCTGGGGAAGAACAGGGCCAAGGCCGTATTTT. Protein product: CAWGRTGPRPYF. The whole variable domain, remainder taken from reference TRBV30 and TRBJ2-3, is SQTIHQWPATLVQPVGSPLSLECTVEGTSNPNLYWYRQAAGRGLQLLFYSVGIGQISSEVPQNLSASRPQDRQFILSSKKLLLSDSGFYLCAWGRTGPRPYFGPGTRLTVL.

V is TRBV27 and J is TRBJ2-1, with TRBD2 as a possible D gene (7 bases). Germline assignment: CDR1 MNHEY and CDR2 SMNVEV (reference sequence). Trimming took 8 bases from V and 11 from J, leaving 13 bases between them. This CDR3 is 11 amino acids long. In nucleotides, the CDR3 is TGTGCCAGCTCGGGGGGCGGAAAGCAGTTCTTC. This translates into CASSGGGKQFF.

V usage is TRBV3-1 (or the pseudogene TRBV3-2) and J usage is TRBJ2-7, with 8 bases that match TRBD2. Per the germline V gene, CDR1 is LGHDT and CDR2 is YNNKEL (reference sequence). With V trimmed by 4 bases and J by 7 bases, 6 bases remained unmatched. There are 13 residues in the CDR3. The DNA of the CDR3 is TGTGCCAGCAGCCGGCGGGGGGCGAAGGAGCAGTACTTC. Translation: CASSRRGAKEQYF.

The count of this clone is one. V is TRBV10-3 and J is TRBJ2-3; D might be TRBD1 (5 bases). Germline CDR1 ENHRY, CDR2 SYGVKD. This CDR3 has 17 amino acids. Trimming removed 7 bases from V and 4 bases from J, with 24 bases in between. The CDR3 region has the DNA TGTGCCATCAAGAAGAAAGCCCGGCAGGGATTTGCAGATACGCAGTATTTT. Translating gives CAIKKKARQGFADTQYF.

This clone was recorded a few times. The CDR3 loop reads CASSQDTKHYGYTF. The CDR3 nucleotides are TGTGCCAGCAGCCAAGATACCAAGCACTATGGCTACACCTTC. V usage is TRBV14 and J usage is TRBJ1-2; D is unclear. This CDR3 spans 14 amino acids. Trimming stripped 0 bases from V and 3 bases from J, with 8 bases between. Germline values: CDR1 SGHDN, CDR2 FVKESK.

Regarding this clone: The junction shows a germline mismatch at one end, possibly a read error. The V and J genes are TRBV7-9 and TRBJ2-5, with D possibly TRBD1 on 6 matching bases. The germline V gene encodes CDR1 SEHNR and CDR2 FQNEAQ (reference sequence). The CDR3 runs to 15 residues. The CDR3: CASSNRGHLQETRYF. CDR3 in DNA: TGTGCCAGCAGCAACCGGGGACACTTACAAGAGACCCGGTACTTC.

This chain connects TRBV20-1 to TRBJ1-1, with D unresolved. The CDR3 is made up of 11 amino acids. Trimming cost V 7 bases and J 5 bases, with 11 bases left between them. In germline, CDR1 is DFQATT, CDR2 SNEGSKA (reference sequence). CDR3 nucleotide sequence: TGCAGTGTTTCGACTGAAACTGAAGCTTTCTTT. Encoded protein: CSVSTETEAFF.

The CDR3 DNA sequence: TGTGCCAGCAGTTACGCCAAGAAGATCAGCTCTGGGGCCAACGTCCTGACTTTC. This gives the protein CASSYAKKISSGANVLTF. The chain has TRBV6-2 or TRBV6-3 and TRBJ2-6; D uncertain. Trimming cost V 2 bases and J 0 bases, with 14 bases left between them. Germline V gene data show CDR1 as MNHEY and CDR2 as SVGEGT. This CDR3 has 18 amino acids.

The rearrangement uses TRBV29-1 and TRBJ2-2; 11 bases match TRBD2. Germline CDR1 and CDR2: SQVTM and ANQGSEA. The CDR3 loop spans 14 amino acids. The V segment lost 4 bases and the J segment 7 bases; nucleotides outside the gene matches: 5. Here the CDR3 reads CSVVTSGGGGELFF. CDR3 DNA: TGCAGCGTTGTCACTAGCGGGGGAGGCGGGGAGCTGTTTTTT.

The chain links TRBV6-6 to TRBJ2-2, with 12 bases matching TRBD2. The V gene end was trimmed by 5 bases and the J gene end by 6 bases; junction bases not matched to a gene: 10. Germline CDR1 is MNHNY and CDR2 is SVGAGI (reference sequence). The CDR3 has 17 residues. Here the CDR3 DNA reads TGTGCCAGCAGTCCCGGGGGACTAGCGGGTGTGGCCGGGGAGCTGTTTTTT. Translation gives CASSPGGLAGVAGELFF.

V gene TRBV7-9 combines with J gene TRBJ2-3; 10 positions match TRBD1. The CDR3 covers 16 residues. The trim removed 6 bases at V and 2 bases at J, leaving 8 bases unmatched. Germline CDR1 is SEHNR and CDR2 is FQNEAQ (reference sequence). The CDR3 reads CASRHYGTGDTDTQYF. The CDR3 region has the DNA TGTGCCAGCAGGCATTATGGGACAGGGGACACAGATACGCAGTATTTT.

The table lists this clone with a few counts. The rearrangement uses TRBV29-1 and TRBJ1-1, with TRBD1 as a possible D gene (6 bases). The germline CDR1 and CDR2 sequences are SQVTM and ANQGSEA. The CDR3 covers 13 residues. The V gene lost 5 bases and the J gene lost 3 bases, with 13 bases spanning the gap. The CDR3: CSVTRGTYTEAFF. As DNA, the CDR3 is TGCAGCGTTACTAGGGGGACCTACACTGAAGCTTTCTTT.

V usage is TRBV6-1 and J usage is TRBJ1-2; TRBD1 matches at 7 bases. CDR1 is MNHNS, CDR2 SASEGT, per germline. The CDR3 is made up of 17 amino acids. With 3 bases clipped from V and 8 bases from J, the junction kept 18 bases outside the gene matches. CDR3 residues: CASSEVEVRRGRRGYTF. The CDR3 DNA is TGTGCCAGCAGTGAGGTAGAAGTTAGGAGGGGGCGCCGCGGCTACACCTTC.